These T cell receptor beta chains were read from a single sample in a study of control samples from healthy donors and cancer patients. The method was immunoSEQ multiplex PCR; TCRdb's version includes in-frame clones alone and lacks a portion of them. The repertoire holds about 82,000 clones, with 80% to 90% as singletons. Material: blood. The receptors were gathered from a man aged 50 or older in good health. Each CDR3 is given with its conserved first and last residue. D genes are given only for firm matches. Clone size, where shown, is once, few, many, or a class for clones that have expanded.

TRBV4-2,.,TRBJ1-4,.,TGTGCCAGCAGCCAACCAGGGGAGTATGAAAAACTGTTTTTT,CASSQPGEYEKLFF
TRBV29-1,.,TRBJ1-2,.,TGCAGCGTTGATCTCGGACACCCCTATGGCTACACCTTC,CSVDLGHPYGYTF
TRBV19,.,TRBJ1-4,.,TGTGCCAGTAGTATCCTCGACGGATATAATGAAAAACTGTTTTTT,CASSILDGYNEKLFF
TRBV6-5,.,TRBJ2-7,TRBD1,TGTGCCAGCATTGGGGACAGCTACGAGCAGTACTTC,CASIGDSYEQYF
TRBV7-2,few,TRBJ1-3,.,TGTGCCAGCAGCCTCGGACAGACCTCTGGAAACACCATATATTTT,CASSLGQTSGNTIYF
TRBV3-1/TRBV3-2,.,TRBJ2-7,TRBD2,TGTGCCAGCAGCCCGGGACTAGCGGGAGGAAAGCAGTACTTT,CASSPGLAGGKQYF
TRBV13,.,TRBJ2-2,.,TGTGCCAGCAGCCCCCTGAGTGCTTGGTTCTCCGGGGTACCGAACACCGGGGAGCTGTTTTTT,CASSPLSAWFSGVPNTGELFF
TRBV5-1,.,TRBJ2-2,TRBD2,TGCGCCAGCAGCTCACTAGCGGGAGACACCGGGGAGCTGTTTTTT,CASSSLAGDTGELFF
TRBV29-1,.,TRBJ2-3,TRBD2,TGTCTCACGGGAGGATTGGGAGATACGCAGTATTTT,CLTGGLGDTQYF
TRBV4-2,.,TRBJ2-7,.,TGTGCCAGCAGCCAAGTCGGTCTGGCCTACGAGCAGTACTTC,CASSQVGLAYEQYF
TRBV5-1,.,TRBJ2-3,.,TGCGCCAGCAGTCGGAGCCCGACGGTAGATACGCAGTATTTT,CASSRSPTVDTQYF
TRBV5-1,.,TRBJ1-1,.,TGCGCCAGCAGCCCTGCGTTCCTGACTGAAGCTTTCTTT,CASSPAFLTEAFF
TRBV15,.,TRBJ2-5,TRBD2,TGTGCCACCAGCAGAGCAGAACTAGCGGGAGAGACCCAGTACTTC,CATSRAELAGETQYF
TRBV12-3/TRBV12-4,.,TRBJ2-2,.,TGTGCCAGCAGCTTCACCGGGGAGCTGTTTTTT,CASSFTGELFF
TRBV11-3,.,TRBJ2-3,.,TGTGCCAGCAGCTTAGACGAGGGCTGGCAGGAAGATACGCAGTATTTT,CASSLDEGWQEDTQYF
TRBV28,.,TRBJ2-5,TRBD1,TGTGCCAGCAGGGGGACAGGGGGTCGGGAGACCCAGTACTTC,CASRGTGGRETQYF
TRBV25-1,.,TRBJ1-2,TRBD1,TGTGCCAGCAGTGAGGGACAGGGGAACTATGGCTACACCTTC,CASSEGQGNYGYTF
TRBV27,once,TRBJ1-2,.,TGTGCCAGCAGTTTAATCGTCCAAGGCTACACCTTC,CASSLIVQGYTF
TRBV12-3/TRBV12-4,few,TRBJ1-2,.,TGTGCCAGCAGTTTAGTTTTAAACTATGGCTACACCTTC,CASSLVLNYGYTF
TRBV11-1,.,TRBJ2-7,.,TGTGCCAGCAGTCCCGGGAGTTACTACGAGCAGTACTTC,CASSPGSYYEQYF
TRBV30,once,TRBJ1-3,TRBD1,TGTGCCTGGAGCACAGGGGGAAGTCTTGGAAACACCATATATTTT,CAWSTGGSLGNTIYF
TRBV7-2,once,TRBJ2-7,.,TGTGCCAGCAGCCCTGACAGTGTTCCGGACGAGCAGTACTTC,CASSPDSVPDEQYF
TRBV3-1/TRBV3-2,.,TRBJ1-6,.,TGTGCCAGCAGCCGTGGAGGAGGGACGAGCTCCTATAATTCACCCCTCCACTTT,CASSRGGGTSSYNSPLHF
TRBV5-4,.,TRBJ2-5,TRBD2,TGTGCCAGCAGCTTGGGGTTAGCGGGGGGCGAAGAGACCCAGTACTTC,CASSLGLAGGEETQYF
TRBV6-2/TRBV6-3,.,TRBJ1-2,.,TGTGCCAGCAGTTATAAACTCCGGGACGACTATGGCTACACCTTC,CASSYKLRDDYGYTF
TRBV4-1,.,TRBJ2-3,TRBD2,TGCGCCAGCAGCCCCCTAGCGGGAGAGACGCAGTATTTT,CASSPLAGETQYF
TRBV6-2/TRBV6-3,.,TRBJ1-5,.,TGTGCCAGCAGTTACAGGTTTAGCAATCAGCCCCAGCATTTT,CASSYRFSNQPQHF
TRBV9,.,TRBJ2-3,TRBD2,TGTGCCAGCAGCCCCAAGGGCGGGGGGAGCACAGATACGCAGTATTTT,CASSPKGGGSTDTQYF
TRBV11-1,few,TRBJ1-3,.,TGTGCCAGCAGCTTAGGTCGCTCTGGAAACACCATATATTTT,CASSLGRSGNTIYF
TRBV18,once,TRBJ2-1,.,TGTGCCAGCTCACCACAAGCGGTCACCCCAGGGTATGAGCAGTTCTTC,CASSPQAVTPGYEQFF
TRBV4-2,once,TRBJ2-7,TRBD1,TGTGCCAGCAGCCAAGATGGTGGGACAGCCATTCCCTCCTACGAGCAGTACTTC,CASSQDGGTAIPSYEQYF
TRBV7-3,.,TRBJ1-1,.,TGTGCCAGCAGCCCCGCCTGGGGCACTGAAGCTTTCTTT,CASSPAWGTEAFF
TRBV5-1,.,TRBJ2-2,.,TGCGCCAGCAGCTTGGCTAACACCGGGGAGCTGTTTTTT,CASSLANTGELFF
TRBV12-5,few,TRBJ1-2,.,TGTGCTAGTGGTTTGACCCTCGGCGATGGCTACACCTTC,CASGLTLGDGYTF
TRBV7-9,.,TRBJ2-2,.,TGTGCCAGCAGCGGGGAGCACCTCCCGTTTTTT,CASSGEHLPFF
TRBV6-2/TRBV6-3,.,TRBJ2-1,TRBD2,TGTGCCAGCAGTTACGAAATAGCGGGAGTCTATGAGCAGTTCTTC,CASSYEIAGVYEQFF
TRBV7-2,.,TRBJ1-5,.,TGTGCCAGCAGCTTAGGCGGGACACTCAATCAGCTCCAGCATTTT,CASSLGGTLNQLQHF